The next 12 T cell receptor beta chains were all read from a single sample in a study of control samples from healthy donors and cancer patients. Assay: immunoSEQ multiplex PCR; the TCRdb copy retains only in-frame clones and omits some. The table has 130,000 or so clones, roughly 94% seen once. The sequenced material came from blood. These receptors all come from a man aged 35 to 55 in good health.

This chain joins TRBV6-5 and TRBJ1-6, with D possibly being TRBD1 (5 bases). Germline-derived CDR1 and CDR2 are MNHEY and SVGAGI. V was cut by 6 bases and J by 4 bases, with 7 bases left in between. This CDR3 region has 13 residues. This chain's CDR3 is CASRTAYNSPLHF. The CDR3 DNA follows: TGTGCCAGCAGGACAGCATATAATTCACCCCTCCACTTT.

The genes are TRBV11-2 and TRBJ1-1, with 7 positions matching TRBD1. The V gene's germline CDR1 is SGHAT and CDR2 FQNNGV. The junction had 7 bases not matched to a gene; V was cut back by 2 bases and J by 4 bases. The CDR3 is 15 amino acids. The CDR3 DNA is TGTGCCAGCAGCTTAATTCCCCAGGGGGGCACTGAAGCTTTCTTT. Encoded protein: CASSLIPQGGTEAFF.

The V and J genes are TRBV5-1 and TRBJ2-3, with 12 bases fitting TRBD2. Germline V lookup: CDR1 SGHRS, CDR2 YFSETQ. CDR3 size: 16 residues. With 4 bases clipped from V and 6 bases from J, the junction kept 9 bases outside the gene matches. The CDR3 DNA reads TGCGCCAGCAGCATTCCTAGCGGGGGGGCCAGGGATACGCAGTATTTT. This encodes CASSIPSGGARDTQYF.

CDR3 sequence (DNA): TGCGCCAGCAGCCCCCGTACCTCTGGGGCCAACGTCCTGACTTTC. Encoded protein: CASSPRTSGANVLTF. V gene TRBV5-1 combines with J gene TRBJ2-6; no firm D call. The CDR3 is made up of 15 amino acids. Germline CDR1 reads SGHRS; CDR2 reads YFSETQ. V was clipped by 4 bases and J by 0 bases, with 8 bases between them.

The rearrangement uses TRBV7-8 and TRBJ2-3; the D is unclear. V was shortened by 10 bases and J by 2 bases, with 13 bases between the two germline ends. Germline CDR1 and CDR2: SGHVS and FQNEAQ. The CDR3 sequence is 13 residues long. The CDR3 nucleotides are TGTGCCACCAGTCGGATAAACACAGATACGCAGTATTTT. As protein: CATSRINTDTQYF.

The CDR3 region is CASSLDLRAYEQYF. As DNA, the CDR3 is TGCGCCAGCAGCTTGGATCTGCGGGCCTACGAGCAGTACTTC. The chain combines TRBV5-1 with TRBJ2-7, with a weak D call TRBD2 (5 bases). This CDR3 is built from 14 residues. V was pared by 0 bases and J by 2 bases, with 9 bases between. CDR1 and CDR2 (germline): SGHRS, YFSETQ.

The chain uses TRBV3-1 (or the pseudogene TRBV3-2) and TRBJ2-7, with 7 bases matching TRBD2. This CDR3 comprises 14 residues. The V and J ends lost 3 bases and 4 bases, in that order; junction bases with no gene match: 6. Looked up from germline, CDR1 is LGHDT and CDR2 is YNNKEL (reference sequence). The CDR3 sequence: CASSQAGAGYEQYF. The CDR3 region has the DNA TGTGCCAGCAGCCAGGCGGGAGCTGGATACGAGCAGTACTTC.

A single count supports this clone. The rearrangement joins TRBV5-1 to TRBJ1-2; the match to TRBD1 covers 11 bases. Germline CDR1 SGHRS, CDR2 YFSETQ. After removal of 4 bases from V and 4 bases from J, the junction contained 6 bases not matched to a gene. CDR3 length: 15 residues. CDR3 bases: TGCGCCAGCAGCCACGGACAGGGGGCGAGCTATGGCTACACCTTC. Translating it yields CASSHGQGASYGYTF. The full variable domain, rest sourced from reference TRBV5-1 and TRBJ1-2, is KAGVTQTPRYLIKTRGQQVTLSCSPISGHRSVSWYQQTPGQGLQFLFEYFSETQRNKGNFPGRFSGRQFSNSRSEMNVSTLELGDSALYLCASSHGQGASYGYTFGSGTRLTVV.

This rearrangement joins TRBV25-1 to TRBJ1-6; possibly TRBD1 for D (6 bases). CDR1 is MGHDK and CDR2 is SYGVNS in the germline V gene. Trimming shortened V by 0 bases and J by 8 bases, and 11 bases separated the two germline ends. The CDR3 spans 15 residues. CDR3 loop: CASSEYQGWDSPLHF. CDR3 DNA: TGTGCCAGCAGTGAATATCAGGGGTGGGATTCACCCCTCCACTTT.

The chain joins TRBV5-1 to TRBJ1-1, with 7 bases matching TRBD1. Germline lookup yields CDR1 SGHRS and CDR2 YFSETQ. V was clipped by 4 bases and J by 4 bases; unmatched bases: 7. This CDR3 contains 14 residues. CDR3 in amino acids: CASSPGGASTEAFF. CDR3 DNA sequence: TGCGCCAGCAGCCCAGGGGGAGCGAGCACTGAAGCTTTCTTT. The complete variable domain, with remaining parts taken from reference TRBV5-1 and TRBJ1-1, reads KAGVTQTPRYLIKTRGQQVTLSCSPISGHRSVSWYQQTPGQGLQFLFEYFSETQRNKGNFPGRFSGRQFSNSRSEMNVSTLELGDSALYLCASSPGGASTEAFFGQGTRLTVV.

This chain links TRBV27 with TRBJ2-2, with TRBD1 as a possible D gene (6 bases). The germline V and J ends were trimmed by 2 bases and 5 bases, with 12 bases remaining between them. The CDR3 extends over 15 amino acids. CDR1 is MNHEY, CDR2 SMNVEV, per germline (reference sequence). The CDR3 DNA reads as TGTGCCAGCAGTTTAAGGGGGTTAGGAACCGGGGAGCTGTTTTTT. This gives the protein CASSLRGLGTGELFF.

V and J are TRBV6-5 and TRBJ1-2; 10 bases are a match to TRBD1. CDR1 and CDR2 (germline): MNHEY, SVGAGI. CDR3 length equals 14 residues. Unmatched junction bases numbered 8, after V lost 7 bases and J lost 6 bases. In nucleotides, the CDR3 is TGTGCCAGCACCCAGACAGGGGGCGAGAATGGCTACACCTTC. This translates into CASTQTGGENGYTF.